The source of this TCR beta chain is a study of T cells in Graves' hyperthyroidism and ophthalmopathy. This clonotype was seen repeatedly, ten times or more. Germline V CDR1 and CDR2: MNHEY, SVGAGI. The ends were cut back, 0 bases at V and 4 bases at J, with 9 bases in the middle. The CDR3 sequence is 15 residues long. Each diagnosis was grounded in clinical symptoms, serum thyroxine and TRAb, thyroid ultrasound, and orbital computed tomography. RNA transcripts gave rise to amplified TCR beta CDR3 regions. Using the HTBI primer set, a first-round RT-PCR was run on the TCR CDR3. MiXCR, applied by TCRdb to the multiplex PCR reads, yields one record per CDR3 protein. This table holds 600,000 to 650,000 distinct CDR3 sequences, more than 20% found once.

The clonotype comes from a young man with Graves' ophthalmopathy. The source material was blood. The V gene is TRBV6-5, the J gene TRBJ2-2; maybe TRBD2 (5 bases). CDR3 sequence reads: CASSYSPGLTGELFF. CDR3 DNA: TGTGCCAGCAGTTACTCTCCCGGACTCACCGGGGAGCTGTTTTTT.